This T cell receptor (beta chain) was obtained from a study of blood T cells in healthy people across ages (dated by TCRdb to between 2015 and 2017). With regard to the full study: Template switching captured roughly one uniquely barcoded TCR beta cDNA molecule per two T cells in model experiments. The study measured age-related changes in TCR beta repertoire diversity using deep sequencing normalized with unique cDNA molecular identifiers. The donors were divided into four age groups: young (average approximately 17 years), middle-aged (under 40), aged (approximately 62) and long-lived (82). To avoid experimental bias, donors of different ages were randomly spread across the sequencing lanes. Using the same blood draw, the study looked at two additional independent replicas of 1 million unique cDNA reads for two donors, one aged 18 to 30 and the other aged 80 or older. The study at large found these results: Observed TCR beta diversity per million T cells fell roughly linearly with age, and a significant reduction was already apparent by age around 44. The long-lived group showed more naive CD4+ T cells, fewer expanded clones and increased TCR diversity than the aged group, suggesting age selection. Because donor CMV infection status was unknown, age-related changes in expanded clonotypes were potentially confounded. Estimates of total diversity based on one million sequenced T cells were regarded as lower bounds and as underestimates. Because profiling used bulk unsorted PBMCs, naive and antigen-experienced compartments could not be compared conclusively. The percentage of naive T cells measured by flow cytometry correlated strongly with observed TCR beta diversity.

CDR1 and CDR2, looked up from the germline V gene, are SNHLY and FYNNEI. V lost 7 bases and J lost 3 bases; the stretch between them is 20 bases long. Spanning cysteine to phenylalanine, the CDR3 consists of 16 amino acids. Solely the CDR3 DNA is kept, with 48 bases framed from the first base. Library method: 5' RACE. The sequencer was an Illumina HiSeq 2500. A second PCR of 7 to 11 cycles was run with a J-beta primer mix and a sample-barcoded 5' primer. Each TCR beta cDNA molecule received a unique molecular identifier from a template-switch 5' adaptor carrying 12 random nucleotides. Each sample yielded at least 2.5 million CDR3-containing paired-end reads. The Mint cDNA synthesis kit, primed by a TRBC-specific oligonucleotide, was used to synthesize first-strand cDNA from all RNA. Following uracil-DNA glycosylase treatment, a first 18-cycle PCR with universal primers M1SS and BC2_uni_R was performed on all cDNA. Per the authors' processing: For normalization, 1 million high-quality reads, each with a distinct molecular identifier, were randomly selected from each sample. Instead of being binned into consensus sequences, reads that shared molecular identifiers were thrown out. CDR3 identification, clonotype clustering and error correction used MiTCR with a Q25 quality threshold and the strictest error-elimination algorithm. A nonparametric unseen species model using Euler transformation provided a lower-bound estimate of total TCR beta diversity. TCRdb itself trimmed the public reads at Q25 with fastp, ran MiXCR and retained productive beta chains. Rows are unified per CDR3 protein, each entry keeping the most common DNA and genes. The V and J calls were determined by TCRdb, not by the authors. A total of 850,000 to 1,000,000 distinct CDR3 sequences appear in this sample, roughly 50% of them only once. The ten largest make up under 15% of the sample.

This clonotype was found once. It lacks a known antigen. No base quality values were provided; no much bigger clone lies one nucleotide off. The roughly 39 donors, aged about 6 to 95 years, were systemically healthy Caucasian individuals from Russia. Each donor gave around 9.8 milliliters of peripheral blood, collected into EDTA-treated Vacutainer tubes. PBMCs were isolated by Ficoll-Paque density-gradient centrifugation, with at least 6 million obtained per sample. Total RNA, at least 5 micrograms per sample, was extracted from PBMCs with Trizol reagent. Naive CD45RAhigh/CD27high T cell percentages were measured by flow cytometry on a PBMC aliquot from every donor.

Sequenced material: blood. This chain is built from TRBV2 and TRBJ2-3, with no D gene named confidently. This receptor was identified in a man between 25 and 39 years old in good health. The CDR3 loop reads CASTLDAQVVTDTQYF. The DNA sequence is TGTGCCAGCACTCTGGACGCCCAGGTGGTTACAGATACGCAGTATTTT.